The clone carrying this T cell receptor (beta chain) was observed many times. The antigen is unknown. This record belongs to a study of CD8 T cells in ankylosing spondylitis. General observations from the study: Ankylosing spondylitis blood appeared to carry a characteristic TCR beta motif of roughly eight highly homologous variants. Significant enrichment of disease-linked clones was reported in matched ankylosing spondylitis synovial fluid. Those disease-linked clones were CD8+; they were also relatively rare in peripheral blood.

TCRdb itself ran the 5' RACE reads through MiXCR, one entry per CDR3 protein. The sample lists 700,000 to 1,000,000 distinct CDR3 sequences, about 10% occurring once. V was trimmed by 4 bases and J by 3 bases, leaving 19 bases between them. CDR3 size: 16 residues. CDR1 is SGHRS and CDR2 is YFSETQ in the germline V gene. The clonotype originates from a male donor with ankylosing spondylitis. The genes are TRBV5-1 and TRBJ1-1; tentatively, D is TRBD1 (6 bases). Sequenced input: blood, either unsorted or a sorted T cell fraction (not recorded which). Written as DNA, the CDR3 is TGCGCCAGCAGCCCATTACCACAGGGAGGGGACACTGAAGCTTTCTTT. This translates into CASSPLPQGGDTEAFF.